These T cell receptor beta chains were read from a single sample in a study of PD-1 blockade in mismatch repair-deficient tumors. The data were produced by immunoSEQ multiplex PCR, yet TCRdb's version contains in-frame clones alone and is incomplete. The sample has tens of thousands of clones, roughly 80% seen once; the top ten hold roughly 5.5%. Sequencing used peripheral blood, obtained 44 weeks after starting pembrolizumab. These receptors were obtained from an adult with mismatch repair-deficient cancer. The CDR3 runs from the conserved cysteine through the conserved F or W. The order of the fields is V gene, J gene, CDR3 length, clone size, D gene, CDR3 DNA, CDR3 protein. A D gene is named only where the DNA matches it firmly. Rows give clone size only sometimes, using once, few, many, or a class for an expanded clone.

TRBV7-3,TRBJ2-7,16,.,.,TGTGCCAGCAGCCCCCCTGCCCTAGAGAATACTCTGGAGCAGTACTTC,CASSPPALENTLEQYF
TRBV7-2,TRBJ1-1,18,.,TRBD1,TGTGCCAGCAGCTTATCGACAGGGGGCAGGTGGAGTTTGACTGAAGCTTTCTTT,CASSLSTGGRWSLTEAFF
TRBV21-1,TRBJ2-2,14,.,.,TGTGCCTGGACAGGGTCCGTAGTTACCGGGGAGCTGTTTTTT,CAWTGSVVTGELFF
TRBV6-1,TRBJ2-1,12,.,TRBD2,TGTGTCTCAGCGGGAACCTACAATGAGCAGTTCTTC,CVSAGTYNEQFF
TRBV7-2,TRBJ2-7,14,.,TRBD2,TGTGCCAGCAGCCGTAGCGGGCCTACCAACGAGCAGTACTTC,CASSRSGPTNEQYF
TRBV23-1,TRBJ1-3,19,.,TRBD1,TGCGCCAGCAGTCAATCGAAAGCGAGAGACAGGGTGACTGGAAACACCATATATTTT,CASSQSKARDRVTGNTIYF
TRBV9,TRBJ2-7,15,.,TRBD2,TGTGCCAGCAGCGTGAATAGCGGGAGCGCCTACGAGCAGTACTTC,CASSVNSGSAYEQYF
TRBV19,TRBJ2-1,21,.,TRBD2,TGTGCCAGTAGTACCCCCTCCATAGCGGGACGAACCCTAGAATTTTACAATGAGCAGTTCTTC,CASSTPSIAGRTLEFYNEQFF
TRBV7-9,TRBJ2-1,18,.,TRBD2,TGTGCCAGCAGCTCCAAAGAGATGCGGGAGGGCCCCTACAATGAGCAGTTCTTC,CASSSKEMREGPYNEQFF
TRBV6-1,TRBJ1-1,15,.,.,TGTGCCAGCAGTGAAGTAGGTGGCGGGCACACTGAAGCTTTCTTT,CASSEVGGGHTEAFF
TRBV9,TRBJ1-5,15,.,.,TGTGCCAGCAGCCTAGAGGGAGGGAGCAATCAGCCCCAGCATTTT,CASSLEGGSNQPQHF
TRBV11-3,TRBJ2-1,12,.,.,TGTGCCAGCAGCTACCTGAGGGGTGAGCAGTTCTTC,CASSYLRGEQFF
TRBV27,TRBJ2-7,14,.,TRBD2,TGTGCCAGCAATTCGGGGACTAGCGGCTACGAGCAGTACTTC,CASNSGTSGYEQYF
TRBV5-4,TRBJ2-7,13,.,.,TGTGCCAGCAGCTTGTCACAGTCCTACGAGCAGTACTTC,CASSLSQSYEQYF
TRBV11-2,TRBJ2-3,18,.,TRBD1,TGTGCCAGCAGTCGTTCCGTAGGGGGCGGTTTTAGCACAGATACGCAGTATTTT,CASSRSVGGGFSTDTQYF
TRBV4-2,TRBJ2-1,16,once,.,TGTGCCAGCAGTTCGGCCCGGCGGGCGGTGTACAATGAGCAGTTCTTC,CASSSARRAVYNEQFF
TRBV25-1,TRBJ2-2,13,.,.,TGTGCCAGCGCGAGGGCCGAGACCGGGGAGCTGTTTTTT,CASARAETGELFF
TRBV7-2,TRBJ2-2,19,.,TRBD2,TGTGCCAGCAGCTTAGTGAGGGCTAGCGGGAGCGATTGGCCCGGGGAGCTGTTTTTT,CASSLVRASGSDWPGELFF
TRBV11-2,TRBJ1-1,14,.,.,TGTGCCAGCAGCTTACCCCACGGGGGAGCAGGAGCTTTCTTT,CASSLPHGGAGAFF
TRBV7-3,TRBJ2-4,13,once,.,TGTGCCAGCAGCTTAGGGGCATCGAACATTCAGTACTTC,CASSLGASNIQYF
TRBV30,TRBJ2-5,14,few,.,TGTGCCTGGAGTACCCGCACAGGACAAGAGACCCAGTACTTC,CAWSTRTGQETQYF
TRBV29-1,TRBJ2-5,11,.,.,TGCAGCGTTCGAGGGCTCGAGACCCAGTACTTC,CSVRGLETQYF
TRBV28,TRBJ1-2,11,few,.,TGTGCCAGCAGGCAGGGGTATGGCTACACCTTC,CASRQGYGYTF
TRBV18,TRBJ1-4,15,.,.,TGTGCCAGCTCACCCGCGACAGGACCAGGTGAAAAACTGTTTTTT,CASSPATGPGEKLFF
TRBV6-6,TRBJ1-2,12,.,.,TGTGCCAGCAGTTATCGTAGCTATGGCTACACCTTC,CASSYRSYGYTF
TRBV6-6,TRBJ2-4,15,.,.,TGTGCCAGCAATTCGTTAGGAGTGGGATCGAACATTCAGTACTTC,CASNSLGVGSNIQYF
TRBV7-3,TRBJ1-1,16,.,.,TGTGCCAGCAGCTTAGAGGACTTGGGTACCGGCACTGAAGCTTTCTTT,CASSLEDLGTGTEAFF
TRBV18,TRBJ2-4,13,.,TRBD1,TGTGCCAGCTCACGAGACAGGGCTAACATTCAGTACTTC,CASSRDRANIQYF
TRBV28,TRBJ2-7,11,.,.,TGTGCCAGCAGTTTCGTAAGCGAGCAGTACTTC,CASSFVSEQYF
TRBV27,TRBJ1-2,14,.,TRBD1,TGTGCCAGCAGTATACAACAGGGGGCGCTTGGCTACACCTTC,CASSIQQGALGYTF
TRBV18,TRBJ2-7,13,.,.,TGTGCCAGCTCACCACAACACGATTACGAGCAGTACTTC,CASSPQHDYEQYF
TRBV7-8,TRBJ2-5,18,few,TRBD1,TGTGCCAGCAGCTTAAACGGACAGGGGGCGCGTCGTGGAGAGACCCAGTACTTC,CASSLNGQGARRGETQYF
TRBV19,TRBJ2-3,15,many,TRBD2,TGTGCCAGTAGTGATACTAGCGTCGGCACAGATACGCAGTATTTT,CASSDTSVGTDTQYF
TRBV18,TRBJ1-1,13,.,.,TGTGCCAGCTCCTCGGCGTTGAACACTGAAGCTTTCTTT,CASSSALNTEAFF
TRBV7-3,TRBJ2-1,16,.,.,TGTGCCAGCAGCCTTTACGTGGGTCATCCCAACAATGAGCAGTTCTTC,CASSLYVGHPNNEQFF
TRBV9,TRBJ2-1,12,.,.,TGTGCCAGCAGCGTAGGTGATAATGAGCAGTTCTTC,CASSVGDNEQFF
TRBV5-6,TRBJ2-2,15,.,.,TGTGCCAGCAGCAGGCGGACGGGCAACACCGGGGAGCTGTTTTTT,CASSRRTGNTGELFF
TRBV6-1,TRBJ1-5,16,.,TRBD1,TGTGCCAGCAGTGAGTACGGGACAGCCCTTTATCAGCCCCAGCATTTT,CASSEYGTALYQPQHF
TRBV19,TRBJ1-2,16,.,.,TGTGCCAGTACCGACGTGAAGCGGACAGCATTCTATGGCTACACCTTC,CASTDVKRTAFYGYTF
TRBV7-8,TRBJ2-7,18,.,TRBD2,TGTGCCAGCAGGTTACTAGCGGGAGGGATATTTACCTACGATGTGCAGTACTTC,CASRLLAGGIFTYDVQYF